This T cell receptor beta chain was recorded in a study of blood T cell repertoires in COVID-19 (dated by TCRdb to the early 2020s). Regarding the complete study: Samples from collaborators originated in the United States, Italy and Spain and spanned both the acute and convalescent phases of COVID-19. The prospective study material was composed of cDNA or gDNA derived from T cells, B-cell-depleted T cells, or PBMCs. Subjects who had been exposed to COVID-19, were actively infected with it, or had recovered from it provided the deeply sampled blood TCRbeta repertoires that made up the dataset. A freely available public database, intended as a resource for researchers studying the immune response to SARS-CoV-2, is where the repertoires were released. The samples were drawn from two sources: the first 160 participants of the ongoing ImmuneRACE study, and 1,254 subjects contributed by 6 global collaborators. Sample metadata almost always included a de-identified subject ID, COVID-19 status, age in years and sex. Where HLA class I and class II types were available, the types were taken from metadata supplied by the sample provider, not from assay-based typing. What the study reported, not specific to this receptor: The amount of clinical and demographic metadata varied by source and participant and was provided uncurated.

This clone was seen a single time. No antigen is known for it. The record has no base qualities; no much larger clone is one base away. TCRbeta CDR3 regions were amplified from genomic DNA using the immunoSEQ Assay, a bias-controlled multiplex PCR. The original pipeline was this. The number of nucleated cells in each sample was estimated by amplification of reference gene primers within the assay. To quantify the absolute abundance of each unique TCRbeta CDR3 rearrangement, sequence reads were collapsed and filtered. Productive Simpson clonality was computed per sample as the square root of Simpson's diversity index over productive rearrangements. TCRdb provides this immuneACCESS table in a form limited to in-frame rearrangements. Some clones are lacking; in checked studies, under half of them reflect an unresolved V gene, and why the rest are absent is not known. The V and J calls and clone size were taken over from that table, and D and trimming were inferred from the DNA. The table for this sample lists hundreds of thousands of clones; roughly 90% of them were counted only once. Around 9.5% of the sample is taken by the ten largest.

For this chain, trimming is 2 bases at the V end and 0 bases at the J end, and the number of junction bases without a gene match is 7. The germline V gene encodes CDR1 SGHTA and CDR2 FQGNSA. The CDR3 runs 17 amino acids, cysteine and phenylalanine included. The sequence is cut down to CDR3 DNA, 51 bases in frame from base 1. Participants in the prospective study were aged about 18 to 95 years, lived in approximately 26 United States geographic areas, and enrolled through a virtual design. In the prospective study, cohorts were assigned on the basis of participant-reported clinical history obtained from a screening survey and a study questionnaire. Recovered participants in ImmuneRACE Cohort 3 were defined by two consecutive negative NP/OP PCR tests, clearance by a healthcare professional, or resolution of symptoms. Mobile phlebotomists in the prospective study collected whole blood, serum and a nasopharyngeal or oropharyngeal swab from every participant. Over a roughly 2-month period, participants in the prospective study had the option of providing additional blood draws and questionnaires. Before DNA extraction, blood samples from the prospective study were shipped at room temperature or frozen.

The sequence was collected from a woman aged 40 to 50 who had recovered from COVID-19. The chain was built from TRBV7-2 and TRBJ2-3, with 8 bases matching TRBD2. Material: PBMCs or T cells enriched from blood (not recorded which). The CDR3 region has the sequence CASSLLGQRGSTDTQYF. The bases are TGTGCCAGCAGCTTACTGGGGCAGCGGGGGAGCACAGATACGCAGTATTTT.